Below are 2 T cell receptor beta chains sequenced from a single sample in a study of T cells in narcolepsy. Only in-frame clones appear in the TCRdb table, and some are missing; sequencing was by immunoSEQ multiplex PCR. Of tens of thousands of clones listed, around 82% are singletons. The sequenced sample was CD45RA- memory CD4+ T cells from PBMCs. The receptors here all came from a human donor with narcolepsy.

The table lists this clone with a few counts. The CDR3, as DNA: TGTGCCAGTAGTATTCAGTCCGGGACCTGGCCCCAGCATTTT. Residues: CASSIQSGTWPQHF. V usage is TRBV19 and J usage is TRBJ1-5; D may be TRBD1 (5 bases). Trimming shortened V by 3 bases and J by 9 bases, and 15 bases separated the two germline ends. The CDR3 is 14 amino acids. Germline values: CDR1 LNHDA, CDR2 SQIVND (reference sequence).

The rearrangement joins TRBV6-6 to TRBJ1-4, with D uncertain. V dropped 0 bases and J dropped 12 bases, with 8 bases sitting between them. Germline CDR1 is MNHNY and CDR2 is SVGAGI (reference sequence). The length of the CDR3 is 12 residues. The CDR3 sequence: CASSYSSDELFF. CDR3 coding DNA: TGTGCCAGCAGTTACTCATCGGATGAACTGTTTTTT.